These 13 T cell receptor beta chains originate from one sample sequenced in a study of preoperative IRX-2 immunotherapy in early breast cancer. The method was immunoSEQ multiplex PCR; TCRdb's version includes in-frame clones alone and lacks a portion of them. The sample shows fewer than 25,000 clones, roughly 89% of them seen only once. As for treatment: preoperative locoregional IRX-2 cytokine immunotherapy. Specimen: tumor tissue, collected after IRX-2 immunotherapy. The source is a human donor with breast cancer.

V usage is TRBV5-1 and J usage is TRBJ1-6; no definite D call. The CDR3 totals 15 residues. CDR1 SGHRS and CDR2 YFSETQ come from the germline V gene. Trimming took off 4 bases at V and 7 bases at J, with 15 bases between the two ends. The CDR3 nucleotides are TGCGCCAGCAGCCCACAAGTACTTCAAAATTCACCCCTCCACTTT. Protein sequence: CASSPQVLQNSPLHF.

The chain combines TRBV5-1 with TRBJ2-1, with D possibly TRBD2 on 7 matching bases. Per the germline V gene, CDR1 is SGHRS and CDR2 is YFSETQ. The CDR3 extends over 14 amino acids. V dropped 7 bases and J dropped 4 bases, with 15 bases sitting between them. CDR3 nucleotide sequence: TGCGCCAGCGGGGAGGGGGGGGAATACAATGAGCAGTTCTTC. Translated, it gives CASGEGGEYNEQFF.

V usage is TRBV4-2 and J usage is TRBJ2-7; D is unresolved. This CDR3 contains 14 residues. Germline V lookup: CDR1 LGHNA, CDR2 YNFKEQ. Trimming took 1 base from V and 0 from J, leaving 7 bases between them. CDR3 residues: CASSQVGSSYEQYV. The CDR3, as DNA: TGTGCCAGCAGCCAAGTGGGTTCCTCCTACGAGCAGTACGTC.

The V call is TRBV5-1, the J call TRBJ2-3; a possible D gene is TRBD1 (5 bases). V dropped 2 bases and J dropped 0 bases, with 10 bases sitting between them. The CDR3 spans 15 residues. Germline V CDR1 and CDR2: SGHRS, YFSETQ. In nucleotides, the CDR3 is TGCGCCAGCAGCTTTGGACAAGCTAGCACAGATACGCAGTATTTT. It encodes CASSFGQASTDTQYF. The whole variable domain, remainder taken from reference TRBV5-1 and TRBJ2-3, is KAGVTQTPRYLIKTRGQQVTLSCSPISGHRSVSWYQQTPGQGLQFLFEYFSETQRNKGNFPGRFSGRQFSNSRSEMNVSTLELGDSALYLCASSFGQASTDTQYFGPGTRLTVL.

This clone was recorded only once. The chain employs TRBV2 and TRBJ2-3; D uncertain. The CDR3 totals 15 residues. V lost 3 bases to trimming and J lost 3 bases, with 13 bases between them. Germline CDR1 and CDR2: SNHLY and FYNNEI. For the CDR3, the DNA is TGTGCCAGCAGTGACTCTATGACTGCGACAGATACGCAGTATTTT. The encoded protein is CASSDSMTATDTQYF.

The rearrangement joins TRBV15 to TRBJ1-3; the D gene is possibly TRBD1 (6 bases). Germline assignment: CDR1 LNHNV and CDR2 YYDKDF (reference sequence). Trimming took off 9 bases at V and 1 base at J, with 10 bases between the two ends. This CDR3 comprises 13 residues. The CDR3 protein is CATKQGSGNTIYF. The CDR3 DNA sequence: TGTGCCACAAAACAGGGTTCTGGAAACACCATATATTTT.

The chain uses TRBV4-1 and TRBJ2-5; possibly TRBD1 or TRBD2 for D (5 bases each). Germline loops: CDR1 MGHRA, CDR2 YSYEKL. The V and J ends lost 1 base and 4 bases respectively, with 10 bases between them. This CDR3 has 14 amino acids. CDR3 region: CASSQARGRETQYF. CDR3 DNA sequence: TGCGCCAGCAGCCAAGCGAGGGGACGAGAGACCCAGTACTTC.

The chain is built from TRBV15 and TRBJ2-1; D unresolved. CDR1 LNHNV and CDR2 YYDKDF come from the germline V gene (reference sequence). The germline V and J ends were trimmed by 2 bases and 4 bases, with 12 bases remaining between them. The CDR3 loop spans 15 amino acids. The CDR3 DNA reads TGTGCCACCAGCAGACCCGACCCCTTTTACAATGAGCAGTTCTTC. Encoded protein: CATSRPDPFYNEQFF.

A single count supports this clone. CDR3 nucleotide sequence: TGTGCCAGCCTTCGGGGATACAATCAGCCCCAGCATTTT. It is translated as CASLRGYNQPQHF. The chain couples TRBV2 to TRBJ1-5; no reliable D call. Looked up from germline, CDR1 is SNHLY and CDR2 is FYNNEI. This CDR3 has 13 amino acids. Trimming left V 8 bases short and J 3 bases short, with 11 bases between. Looking up the rest from reference TRBV2 and TRBJ1-5 gives the full variable domain: EPEVTQTPSHQVTQMGQEVILRCVPISNHLYFYWYRQILGQKVEFLVSFYNNEISEKSEIFDDQFSVERPDGSNFTLKIRSTKLEDSAMYFCASLRGYNQPQHFGDGTRLSIL.

The V call is TRBV19, the J call TRBJ1-6, with TRBD1 as a possible D gene (6 bases). CDR1 is LNHDA and CDR2 is SQIVND in the germline V gene (reference sequence). V gave up 5 bases and J gave up 14 bases, with 19 bases separating them. The CDR3 spans 14 residues. The CDR3 is CASSLGADKKALHF. For the CDR3, the DNA is TGTGCCAGTAGTTTGGGGGCGGACAAAAAGGCCCTCCACTTT.

V gene TRBV28 combines with J gene TRBJ1-4, with D unresolved. V lost 4 bases, J lost 4 bases, and 16 bases lay in between. The germline gives CDR1 MDHEN, CDR2 SYDVKM. This CDR3 has 16 amino acids. The CDR3, as DNA: TGTGCCAGCAGTTCATCACGGGGAGTTTTTAATGAAAAACTGTTTTTT. Protein: CASSSSRGVFNEKLFF.

Worth noting for this clone: One end of the junction varies from germline; a read error may be responsible. The rearrangement joins TRBV7-7 to TRBJ2-2; D remains unclear. CDR1 is SSHAT and CDR2 is FNYEAQ in the germline V gene (reference sequence). CDR3 length: 15 amino acids. CDR3: CASSLLPTDTGELFF. The CDR3 nucleotides are TGTGCTAGCAGCTTACTACCGACCGACACCGGGGAGCTGTTTTTT. The full variable domain, with the rest looked up from reference TRBV7-7 and TRBJ2-2, is GAGVSQSPRYKVTKRGQDVTLRCDPISSHATLYWYQQALGQGPEFLTYFNYEAQPDKSGLPSDRFSAERPEGSISTLTIQRTEQRDSAMYRCASSLLPTDTGELFFGEGSRLTVL.

V is TRBV19 and J is TRBJ1-4; D not certain. This CDR3 is 15 amino acids long. V was clipped by 5 bases and J by 0 bases, with 10 bases between them. The V gene's germline CDR1 is LNHDA and CDR2 SQIVND (reference sequence). DNA of the CDR3: TGTGCCAGTAGTCGCTTAGGTACAACTAATGAAAAACTGTTTTTT. Protein sequence: CASSRLGTTNEKLFF.